This TCR beta chain was obtained from a study of cytomegalovirus exposure and HLA in healthy donors. Study conclusions and caveats: Sequencing likely generated an artifact that appeared as a cluster of highly shared sequence variants. Among the CMV-associated chains, three were confirmed in vitro as specific for CMV antigens. In a later analysis, HLA-C alleles had the fewest associated TCRs, DRB1 alleles the most.

PCR was performed using 60 Vbeta and 13 Jbeta primers. Repertoires were generated with immunoSEQ multiplex PCR, while TCRdb's copy carries only in-frame clones and drops some. In the table there are 80,000 to 100,000 clones, about 81% of which are singletons. Notes on this clone: Its antigen is not known.

The CDR3 totals 14 residues. From germline, CDR1 is MNHEY and CDR2 SMNVEV (reference sequence). The J segment lost 7 bases and the V segment lost 7 bases, leaving 8 bases of the junction unmatched. This TCR was sampled from a man in his forties or fifties in good health and CMV-seropositive. The chain recombines TRBV27 with TRBJ2-2; 8 bases match TRBD2. What was sequenced was PBMCs. The CDR3 nucleotides are TGTGCCAGCACCTTACTAGCGGCAAGCGGGGAGCTGTTTTTT. This translates into CASTLLAASGELFF.